One sample yielded the 14 T cell receptor beta chains listed below, sequenced in a study of chemoradiotherapy in HPV16-positive cancers. The table came from immunoSEQ multiplex PCR; TCRdb's copy has only in-frame clones and leaves some out. The sample lists under 35,000 clones; approximately 93% were seen once. The sequencing used blood, collected from a patient who underwent chemoradiotherapy. These receptors all stem from a human donor with HPV-associated anogenital cancer.

The chain has TRBV2 and TRBJ2-5; 11 nucleotides match TRBD1. With 6 bases clipped from V and 5 bases from J, the junction kept 5 bases outside the gene matches. The length of the CDR3 is 14 residues. Germline V gene sequence: CDR1 SNHLY, CDR2 FYNNEI. The CDR3 bases are TGTGCCAGCAGGCGGACAGGGGGCGTGGAGACCCAGTACTTC. As protein: CASRRTGGVETQYF. The full variable domain, its missing parts supplied by reference TRBV2 and TRBJ2-5, is EPEVTQTPSHQVTQMGQEVILRCVPISNHLYFYWYRQILGQKVEFLVSFYNNEISEKSEIFDDQFSVERPDGSNFTLKIRSTKLEDSAMYFCASRRTGGVETQYFGPGTRLLVL.

The genes are TRBV28 and TRBJ1-5; no clear D gene. V lost 7 bases and J lost 4, with 11 bases in between. This CDR3 spans 13 amino acids. The germline CDR1 and CDR2 sequences are MDHEN and SYDVKM. CDR3 sequence (DNA): TGTGCCAGCACGGCGGTACCGAATCAGCCCCAGCATTTT. Protein: CASTAVPNQPQHF.

The genes are TRBV4-2 and TRBJ2-6, with D perhaps assigned TRBD1 or TRBD2 (5 bases each). This CDR3 has 19 amino acids. The germline V gene encodes CDR1 LGHNA and CDR2 YNFKEQ. V shed 0 bases and J shed 0 bases, with 15 bases lying between them. CDR3 region: CASSQDYGAMTSGANVLTF. In DNA form, the CDR3 reads TGTGCCAGCAGCCAAGATTACGGGGCGATGACCTCTGGGGCCAACGTCCTGACTTTC.

This clone is a singleton in its sample. The V call is TRBV14, the J call TRBJ2-1, with D unresolved. CDR1 and CDR2 (germline): SGHDN, FVKESK. V shed 2 bases and J shed 9 bases, with 8 bases lying between them. This CDR3 contains 12 residues. The CDR3 is CASSQLRSEQFF. The CDR3 region has the DNA TGTGCCAGCAGCCAATTACGGAGTGAGCAGTTCTTC.

The chain couples TRBV28 to TRBJ2-5, with 9 positions matching TRBD1. V lost 7 bases, J lost 3 bases, and 6 bases stayed unmatched. Germline assignment: CDR1 MDHEN and CDR2 SYDVKM. This CDR3 has 14 residues. The CDR3 sequence is CASKGDRVEETQYF. CDR3 coding DNA: TGTGCCAGCAAAGGGGACAGGGTAGAAGAGACCCAGTACTTC. The whole variable domain, filled in from reference TRBV28 and TRBJ2-5, reads DVKVTQSSRYLVKRTGEKVFLECVQDMDHENMFWYRQDPGLGLRLIYFSYDVKMKEKGDIPEGYSVSREKKERFSLILESASTNQTSMYLCASKGDRVEETQYFGPGTRLLVL.

The chain has TRBV5-4 and TRBJ2-2; 8 nucleotides align to TRBD1. V shed 4 bases and J 9 bases; nucleotides not matched to a gene: 8. This CDR3 contains 14 residues. Germline values: CDR1 SGHNT, CDR2 YYREEE (reference sequence). The CDR3 sequence: CASSPARTGRELFF. CDR3 bases: TGTGCCAGCAGCCCCGCCCGGACAGGGAGGGAGCTGTTTTTT.

The rearrangement links TRBV6-5 to TRBJ2-5, with 7 bases lining up with TRBD1. Germline V gene sequence: CDR1 MNHEY, CDR2 SVGAGI. The length of the CDR3 is 14 residues. V dropped 6 bases and J dropped 4; count of bases not matched to a gene: 8. CDR3 sequence: CASRSNRGRETQYF. Written as DNA, the CDR3 is TGTGCCAGCAGATCAAACAGGGGTAGAGAGACCCAGTACTTC.

This rearrangement joins TRBV19 to TRBJ2-2, with no clear D. This CDR3 has 13 residues. CDR1 and CDR2 from the germline V gene are LNHDA and SQIVND (reference sequence). V gave up 5 bases and J gave up 6 bases, with 10 bases separating them. This chain's CDR3 is CASSEQGPGELFF. The DNA for the CDR3 is TGTGCCAGTAGTGAGCAAGGACCCGGGGAGCTGTTTTTT.

The CDR3 coding sequence is TGTGCCAGCAGCCCCAGGACAGCAAGGGCTGAAGCTTTCTTT. Its translation: CASSPRTARAEAFF. The chain carries TRBV7-6 and TRBJ1-1, with D maybe TRBD1 (6 bases). The CDR3 runs to 14 residues. The V gene's germline CDR1 is SGHVS and CDR2 FNYEAQ. Trimming took 5 bases from V and 6 from J, leaving 16 bases between them.

The CDR3 coding sequence is TGTGCCAGCAGCCGTGCAGTTGGGGAGACCCAGTACTTC. Protein: CASSRAVGETQYF. The chain carries TRBV13 and TRBJ2-5; no definite D call. CDR1 is PRHDT and CDR2 is FYEKMQ in the germline V gene (reference sequence). Trimming shortened V by 5 bases and J by 5 bases, and 12 bases separated the two germline ends. This CDR3 is 13 amino acids long. Drawing the rest from reference TRBV13 and TRBJ2-5, the complete variable domain is AAGVIQSPRHLIKEKRETATLKCYPIPRHDTVYWYQQGPGQDPQFLISFYEKMQSDKGSIPDRFSAQQFSDYHSELNMSSLELGDSALYFCASSRAVGETQYFGPGTRLLVL.

The gene calls are TRBV18 and TRBJ2-1; D ambiguous. Looked up from germline, CDR1 is KGHSH and CDR2 is LQKENI. The germline V and J ends were trimmed by 5 bases and 4 bases, with 3 bases remaining between them. There are 11 residues in the CDR3. The CDR3: CASSAYNEQFF. The DNA of the CDR3 is TGTGCCAGCTCAGCTTACAATGAGCAGTTCTTC. The full variable domain, with the rest looked up from reference TRBV18 and TRBJ2-1, is NAGVMQNPRHLVRRRGQEARLRCSPMKGHSHVYWYRQLPEEGLKFMVYLQKENIIDESGMPKERFSAEFPKEGPSILRIQQVVRGDSAAYFCASSAYNEQFFGPGTRLTVL.

This clone was detected only once. This chain links TRBV21-1 with TRBJ2-3; no check of the table's D call, TRBD2, against the DNA was made. TRBV21-1 is a pseudogene locus. The CDR3 is made up of 17 amino acids. The CDR3 region is CASSSGAGRLRTDTQYF. The CDR3 DNA reads TGTGCCAGCAGCAGCGGAGCGGGACGTCTTCGCACAGATACGCAGTATTTT.

The V gene is TRBV27, the J gene TRBJ1-2, with D possibly matching TRBD1 (6 bases). This CDR3 contains 16 residues. CDR1 and CDR2 (germline): MNHEY, SMNVEV (reference sequence). Trimming removed 6 bases from V and 4 bases from J, with 21 bases in between. The CDR3 nucleotides read TGTGCCAGCAGGAACAGGGCCCACCGCTCTCTCTATGGCTACACCTTC. It translates to CASRNRAHRSLYGYTF.

The chain joins TRBV5-1 to TRBJ1-2, with 8 bases aligning to TRBD1. The V gene's germline CDR1 is SGHRS and CDR2 YFSETQ. The CDR3 length is 15 residues. V was clipped by 4 bases and J by 5 bases; unmatched bases: 10. The CDR3 reads CASSRGSGTGYGYTF. In DNA, the CDR3 is TGCGCCAGCAGCCGAGGGTCCGGGACAGGATATGGCTACACCTTC.